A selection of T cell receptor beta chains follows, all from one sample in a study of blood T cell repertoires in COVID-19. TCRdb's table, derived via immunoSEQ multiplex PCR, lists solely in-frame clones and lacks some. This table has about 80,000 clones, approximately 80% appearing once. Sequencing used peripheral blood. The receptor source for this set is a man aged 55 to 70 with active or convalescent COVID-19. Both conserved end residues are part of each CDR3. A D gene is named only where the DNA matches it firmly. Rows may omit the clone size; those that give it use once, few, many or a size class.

CDR3 protein: CASSPTGEDTEAFF
CDR3 DNA: TGTGCCAGCTCACCGACGGGGGAGGACACTGAAGCTTTCTTT
J gene: TRBJ1-1
D gene: .
V gene: TRBV18
clone size: few
CDR3 length: 14

CDR3 protein: CSVKPSYYPPSLEYVNQPQHF
CDR3 DNA: TGCAGCGTCAAACCTTCGTACTACCCGCCGAGTCTGGAATACGTGAATCAGCCCCAGCATTTT
J gene: TRBJ1-5
D gene: .
V gene: TRBV29-1
clone size: .
CDR3 length: 21

CDR3 protein: CASSHSGGPETQYF
CDR3 DNA: TGTGCCAGCAGCCACTCGGGGGGGCCAGAGACCCAGTACTTC
J gene: TRBJ2-5
D gene: TRBD2
V gene: TRBV14
clone size: few
CDR3 length: 14

CDR3 protein: CAWSVQGKATEAFF
CDR3 DNA: TGTGCCTGGAGTGTTCAGGGGAAGGCCACTGAAGCTTTCTTT
J gene: TRBJ1-1
D gene: .
V gene: TRBV30
clone size: .
CDR3 length: 14

CDR3 protein: CSVESPKGANQETQYF
CDR3 DNA: TGCAGCGTTGAGTCCCCAAAGGGGGCCAACCAAGAGACCCAGTACTTC
J gene: TRBJ2-5
D gene: TRBD1
V gene: TRBV29-1
clone size: .
CDR3 length: 16

CDR3 protein: CASSQDSRGGLADTQYF
CDR3 DNA: TGCGCCAGCAGCCAAGATAGTAGAGGGGGACTAGCAGATACGCAGTATTTT
J gene: TRBJ2-3
D gene: TRBD2
V gene: TRBV4-1
clone size: .
CDR3 length: 17

CDR3 protein: CASSLAGRGSGANVLTF
CDR3 DNA: TGTGCCAGCAGCTTAGCAGGTCGAGGGTCCGGGGCCAACGTCCTGACTTTC
J gene: TRBJ2-6
D gene: .
V gene: TRBV7-6
clone size: few
CDR3 length: 17

CDR3 protein: CSAEVGSADTQYF
CDR3 DNA: TGCAGCGCCGAAGTAGGGAGCGCAGATACGCAGTATTTT
J gene: TRBJ2-3
D gene: .
V gene: TRBV29-1
clone size: .
CDR3 length: 13

CDR3 protein: CSVRTGYSNQPQHF
CDR3 DNA: TGCAGCGTTAGGACAGGCTATAGCAATCAGCCCCAGCATTTT
J gene: TRBJ1-5
D gene: TRBD1
V gene: TRBV29-1
clone size: .
CDR3 length: 14

CDR3 protein: CASRVPGGLSPLHF
CDR3 DNA: TGTGCCAGCCGAGTTCCGGGGGGGCTCTCACCCCTCCACTTT
J gene: TRBJ1-6
D gene: .
V gene: TRBV11-2
clone size: few
CDR3 length: 14

CDR3 protein: CASSLLASGGKTYEQYF
CDR3 DNA: TGCGCCAGCAGCTTGCTGGCTAGCGGGGGCAAGACCTACGAGCAGTACTTC
J gene: TRBJ2-7
D gene: TRBD2
V gene: TRBV5-1
clone size: .
CDR3 length: 17

CDR3 protein: CASSYPDREGQPQHF
CDR3 DNA: TGTGCCAGCAGTTACCCCGACAGGGAAGGTCAGCCCCAGCATTTT
J gene: TRBJ1-5
D gene: TRBD1
V gene: TRBV6-2/TRBV6-3
clone size: .
CDR3 length: 15

CDR3 protein: CASSIEGTAINEKLFF
CDR3 DNA: TGTGCCAGTAGTATAGAGGGGACAGCGATAAATGAAAAACTGTTTTTT
J gene: TRBJ1-4
D gene: TRBD1
V gene: TRBV19
clone size: .
CDR3 length: 16

CDR3 protein: CSVSSSPSTDTQYF
CDR3 DNA: TGCAGCGTTTCTAGCAGCCCTAGCACAGATACGCAGTATTTT
J gene: TRBJ2-3
D gene: .
V gene: TRBV29-1
clone size: .
CDR3 length: 14

CDR3 protein: CASSQDQNSPLHF
CDR3 DNA: TGTGCCAGCAGCCAAGATCAGAATTCACCCCTCCACTTT
J gene: TRBJ1-6
D gene: .
V gene: TRBV3-1/TRBV3-2
clone size: few
CDR3 length: 13

CDR3 protein: CASSLDRGVLLGYTF
CDR3 DNA: TGTGCCAGCAGCTTAGATCGGGGGGTGCTCCTAGGCTACACCTTC
J gene: TRBJ1-2
D gene: .
V gene: TRBV11-2
clone size: .
CDR3 length: 15

CDR3 protein: CASSQDVGTFSGANVLTF
CDR3 DNA: TGTGCCAGCAGCCAAGACGTTGGGACATTCTCTGGGGCCAACGTCCTGACTTTC
J gene: TRBJ2-6
D gene: .
V gene: TRBV3-1/TRBV3-2
clone size: .
CDR3 length: 18

CDR3 protein: CASSLGHLYRGYTF
CDR3 DNA: TGTGCCAGCAGTTTGGGACACCTGTATCGTGGCTACACCTTC
J gene: TRBJ1-2
D gene: .
V gene: TRBV5-6
clone size: once
CDR3 length: 14

CDR3 protein: CASSQDRGEGQPQHF
CDR3 DNA: TGTGCCAGCAGCCAGGACAGGGGGGAAGGTCAGCCCCAGCATTTT
J gene: TRBJ1-5
D gene: TRBD1
V gene: TRBV11-2
clone size: .
CDR3 length: 15

CDR3 protein: CASSTQGAGETQYF
CDR3 DNA: TGTGCCAGCAGCACACAGGGGGCTGGGGAGACCCAGTACTTC
J gene: TRBJ2-5
D gene: TRBD1
V gene: TRBV6-7
clone size: .
CDR3 length: 14

CDR3 protein: CAIRPTSGGHYTGELFF
CDR3 DNA: TGTGCCATCAGACCGACTAGCGGGGGGCATTACACCGGGGAGCTGTTTTTT
J gene: TRBJ2-2
D gene: TRBD2
V gene: TRBV10-3
clone size: .
CDR3 length: 17

CDR3 protein: CASSLTAGARYGYTF
CDR3 DNA: TGTGCCAGCAGCTTAACGGCGGGGGCGCGCTATGGCTACACCTTC
J gene: TRBJ1-2
D gene: .
V gene: TRBV7-3
clone size: few
CDR3 length: 15

CDR3 protein: CASSIGLQGRETQYF
CDR3 DNA: TGTGCCAGTAGTATAGGCTTACAGGGTCGAGAGACCCAGTACTTC
J gene: TRBJ2-5
D gene: .
V gene: TRBV19
clone size: .
CDR3 length: 15

CDR3 protein: CASSLVVAGDADTQYF
CDR3 DNA: TGCGCCAGCAGCTTGGTGGTAGCGGGGGACGCAGATACGCAGTATTTT
J gene: TRBJ2-3
D gene: TRBD2
V gene: TRBV5-1
clone size: .
CDR3 length: 16

CDR3 protein: CASSEQGVQTDTQYF
CDR3 DNA: TGTGCCAGCAGCGAACAGGGGGTTCAAACAGATACGCAGTATTTT
J gene: TRBJ2-3
D gene: TRBD1
V gene: TRBV9
clone size: .
CDR3 length: 15

CDR3 protein: CASSQDEAGANTGELFF
CDR3 DNA: TGTGCCAGCAGCCAAGACGAAGCGGGGGCCAACACCGGGGAGCTGTTTTTT
J gene: TRBJ2-2
D gene: TRBD2
V gene: TRBV4-2
clone size: .
CDR3 length: 17

CDR3 protein: CASSQAAGGSFTYEQYF
CDR3 DNA: TGCGCCAGCAGCCAAGCTGCCGGGGGGAGCTTCACCTACGAGCAGTACTTC
J gene: TRBJ2-7
D gene: TRBD2
V gene: TRBV4-3
clone size: .
CDR3 length: 17

CDR3 protein: CASSPRDYLYNEQFF
CDR3 DNA: TGTGCCAGCAGCCCCCGGGACTACCTCTACAATGAGCAGTTCTTC
J gene: TRBJ2-1
D gene: TRBD2
V gene: TRBV9
clone size: .
CDR3 length: 15

CDR3 protein: CASSIRQAISNQPQHF
CDR3 DNA: TGTGCCAGTAGTATTAGGCAGGCGATTAGCAATCAGCCCCAGCATTTT
J gene: TRBJ1-5
D gene: .
V gene: TRBV19
clone size: .
CDR3 length: 16

CDR3 protein: CASSATTSGGQETQYF
CDR3 DNA: TGTGCCAGCAGTGCCACGACTAGCGGGGGGCAAGAGACCCAGTACTTC
J gene: TRBJ2-5
D gene: TRBD2
V gene: TRBV6-1
clone size: .
CDR3 length: 16

CDR3 protein: CATLRVGANVLTF
CDR3 DNA: TGTGCCACTCTCAGGGTCGGGGCCAACGTCCTGACTTTC
J gene: TRBJ2-6
D gene: .
V gene: TRBV19
clone size: .
CDR3 length: 13

CDR3 protein: CASSRPSGLTDTQYF
CDR3 DNA: TGTGCCAGCAGTAGGCCTAGCGGGCTCACAGATACGCAGTATTTT
J gene: TRBJ2-3
D gene: TRBD2
V gene: TRBV2
clone size: once
CDR3 length: 15

CDR3 protein: CASSFGDRTYTEAFF
CDR3 DNA: TGTGCCAGCAGTTTCGGTGACAGAACTTACACTGAAGCTTTCTTT
J gene: TRBJ1-1
D gene: .
V gene: TRBV7-2
clone size: .
CDR3 length: 15

CDR3 protein: CASSMQGAIGELFF
CDR3 DNA: TGTGCCAGTAGTATGCAAGGGGCTATCGGGGAGCTGTTTTTT
J gene: TRBJ2-2
D gene: .
V gene: TRBV19
clone size: .
CDR3 length: 14

CDR3 protein: CASSLERGEQFF
CDR3 DNA: TGTGCCAGCAGCCTGGAGCGCGGCGAGCAGTTCTTC
J gene: TRBJ2-1
D gene: .
V gene: TRBV4-2
clone size: .
CDR3 length: 12